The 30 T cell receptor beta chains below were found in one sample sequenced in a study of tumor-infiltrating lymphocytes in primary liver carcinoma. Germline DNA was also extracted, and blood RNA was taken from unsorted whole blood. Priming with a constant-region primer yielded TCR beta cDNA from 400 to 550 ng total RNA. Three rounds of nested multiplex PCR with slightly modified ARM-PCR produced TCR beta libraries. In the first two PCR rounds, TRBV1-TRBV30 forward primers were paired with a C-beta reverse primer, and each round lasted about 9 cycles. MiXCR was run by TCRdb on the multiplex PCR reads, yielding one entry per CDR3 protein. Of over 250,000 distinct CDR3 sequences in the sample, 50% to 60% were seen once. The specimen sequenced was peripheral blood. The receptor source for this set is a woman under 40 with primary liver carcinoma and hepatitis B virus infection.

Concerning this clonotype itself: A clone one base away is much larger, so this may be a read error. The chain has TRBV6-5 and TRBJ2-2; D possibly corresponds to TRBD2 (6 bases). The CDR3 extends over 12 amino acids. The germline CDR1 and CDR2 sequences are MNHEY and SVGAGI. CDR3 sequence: CAGSRGTGELFF. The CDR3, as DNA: TGTGCCGGCAGTCGGGGGACCGGGGAGCTGTTTTTT.

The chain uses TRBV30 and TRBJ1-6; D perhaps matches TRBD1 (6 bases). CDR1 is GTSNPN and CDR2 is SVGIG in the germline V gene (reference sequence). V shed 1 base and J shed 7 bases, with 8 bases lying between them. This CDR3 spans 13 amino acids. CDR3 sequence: CAWSGTANSPLHF. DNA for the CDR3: TGTGCCTGGAGTGGGACAGCAAATTCACCCCTCCACTTT.

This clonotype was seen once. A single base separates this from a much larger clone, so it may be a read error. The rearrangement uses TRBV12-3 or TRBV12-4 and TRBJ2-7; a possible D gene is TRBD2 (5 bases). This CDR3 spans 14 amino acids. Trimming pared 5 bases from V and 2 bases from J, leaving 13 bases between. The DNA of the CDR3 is TGTGCCAGCAGTAGTTCGGGATTTACCTACGAGCAGTACTTC. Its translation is CASSSSGFTYEQYF.

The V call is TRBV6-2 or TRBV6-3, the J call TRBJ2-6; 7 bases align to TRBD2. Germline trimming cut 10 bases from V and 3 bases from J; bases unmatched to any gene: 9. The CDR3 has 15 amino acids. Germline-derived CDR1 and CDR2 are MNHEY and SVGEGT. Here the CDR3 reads CAITAGVFGANVLTF. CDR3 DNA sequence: TGTGCCATCACCGCGGGAGTGTTTGGGGCCAACGTCCTGACTTTC.

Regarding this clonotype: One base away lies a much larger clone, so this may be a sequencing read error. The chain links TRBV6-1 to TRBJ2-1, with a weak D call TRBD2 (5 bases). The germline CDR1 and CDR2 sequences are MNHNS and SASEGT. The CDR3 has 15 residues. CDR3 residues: CVSSDGGRDYNEQFF. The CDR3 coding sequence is TGTGTCAGCAGTGACGGCGGACGGGACTACAATGAGCAGTTCTTC.

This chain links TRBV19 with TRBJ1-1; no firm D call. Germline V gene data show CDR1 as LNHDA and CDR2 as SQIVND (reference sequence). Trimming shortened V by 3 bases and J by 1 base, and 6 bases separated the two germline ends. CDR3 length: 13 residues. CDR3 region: CASSIGRNTEAFF. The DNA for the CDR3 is TGTGCCAGTAGTATTGGGAGGAACACTGAAGCTTTCTTT.

CDR3 sequence: CASSGQGFGYGYTF. The CDR3 DNA follows: TGTGCCAGCAGCGGACAGGGTTTCGGCTATGGCTACACCTTC. The chain joins TRBV9 to TRBJ1-2; 7 nucleotides agree with TRBD1. The CDR3 sequence is 14 residues long. Looked up from germline, CDR1 is SGDLS and CDR2 is YYNGEE. V lost 3 bases to trimming and J lost 4 bases; unmatched junction nucleotides: 6.

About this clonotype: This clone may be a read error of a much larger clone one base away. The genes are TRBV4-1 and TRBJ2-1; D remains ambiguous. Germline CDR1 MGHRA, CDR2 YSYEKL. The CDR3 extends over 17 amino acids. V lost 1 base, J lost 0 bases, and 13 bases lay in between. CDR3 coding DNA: TGCGCCAGCAGCCAAGGGGTCGTGAGAGCCTCCTACAATGAGCAGTTCTTC. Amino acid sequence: CASSQGVVRASYNEQFF.

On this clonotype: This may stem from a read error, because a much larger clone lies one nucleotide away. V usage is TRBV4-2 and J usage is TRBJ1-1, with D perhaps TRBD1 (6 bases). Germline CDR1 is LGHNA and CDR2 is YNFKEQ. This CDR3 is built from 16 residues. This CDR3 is CASNQGVQGPNTEAFF. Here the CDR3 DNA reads TGTGCCAGCAACCAAGGTGTACAGGGACCGAACACTGAAGCTTTCTTT.

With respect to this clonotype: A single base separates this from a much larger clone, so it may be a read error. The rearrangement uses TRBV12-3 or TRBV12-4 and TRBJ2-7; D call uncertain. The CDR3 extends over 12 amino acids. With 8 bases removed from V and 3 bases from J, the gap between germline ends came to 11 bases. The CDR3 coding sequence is TGTGCCAGCGCCCCGAGCATCTACGAGCAGTACTTC. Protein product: CASAPSIYEQYF.

The CDR3 nucleotides are TGTGCCAGCAGTTTGACCCTAGAGCGGACAGGTCCTCCAGGGGCCAACGTCCTGACTTTC. It yields the protein CASSLTLERTGPPGANVLTF. V gene TRBV12-3 or TRBV12-4 combines with J gene TRBJ2-6, with TRBD1 identical over 7 bases. The CDR3 sequence is 20 residues long. The J segment lost 4 bases and the V segment lost 3 bases, leaving 18 bases of the junction unmatched.

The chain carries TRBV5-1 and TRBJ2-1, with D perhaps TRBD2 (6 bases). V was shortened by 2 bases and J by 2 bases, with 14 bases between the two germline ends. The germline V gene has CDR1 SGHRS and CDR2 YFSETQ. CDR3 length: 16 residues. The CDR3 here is CASSLREDLPYNEQFF. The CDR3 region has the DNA TGCGCCAGCAGCTTAAGGGAGGACCTCCCCTACAATGAGCAGTTCTTC.

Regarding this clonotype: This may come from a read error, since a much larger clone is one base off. CDR3 region: CASSQGRADEQYF. The CDR3 nucleotides read TGTGCCAGCAGCCAAGGACGCGCGGACGAGCAGTACTTC. J is TRBJ2-7 and V is TRBV4-2; D gene ambiguous. The CDR3 contains 13 residues. V was cut by 1 base and J by 5 bases, with 9 bases left in between. Germline V gives CDR1 LGHNA, CDR2 YNFKEQ.

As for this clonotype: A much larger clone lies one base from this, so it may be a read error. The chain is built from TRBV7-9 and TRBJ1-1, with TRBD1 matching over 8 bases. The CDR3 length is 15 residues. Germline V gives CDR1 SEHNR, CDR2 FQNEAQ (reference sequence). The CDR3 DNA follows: TGTGCCAGCAGCTTACCGACAGGGGCGAACACTGAAGCTTCCTTT. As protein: CASSLPTGANTEASF.

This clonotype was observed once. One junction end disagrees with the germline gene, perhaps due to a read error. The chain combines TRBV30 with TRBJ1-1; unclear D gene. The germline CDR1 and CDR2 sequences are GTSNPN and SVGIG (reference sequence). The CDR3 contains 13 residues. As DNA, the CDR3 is TGTGCCTGGAGCCTCACCTTGAACACTGAAGTTTTCTTT. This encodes CAWSLTLNTEVFF.

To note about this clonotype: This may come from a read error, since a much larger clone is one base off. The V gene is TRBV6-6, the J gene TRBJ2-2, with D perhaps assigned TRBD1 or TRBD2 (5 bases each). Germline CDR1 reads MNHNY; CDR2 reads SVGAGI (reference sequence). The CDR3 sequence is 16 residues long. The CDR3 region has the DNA TGTGCCTGCAGTTTCTTCGGGACGGCGAACACCGGGGAGCTGTTTTTT. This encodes CACSFFGTANTGELFF.

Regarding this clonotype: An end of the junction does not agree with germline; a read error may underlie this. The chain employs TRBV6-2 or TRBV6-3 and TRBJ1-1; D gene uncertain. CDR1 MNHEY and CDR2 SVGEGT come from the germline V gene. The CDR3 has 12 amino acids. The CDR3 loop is CASSKVKTEALF. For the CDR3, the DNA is TGTGCCAGCAGCAAAGTAAAAACTGAAGCTCTCTTT.

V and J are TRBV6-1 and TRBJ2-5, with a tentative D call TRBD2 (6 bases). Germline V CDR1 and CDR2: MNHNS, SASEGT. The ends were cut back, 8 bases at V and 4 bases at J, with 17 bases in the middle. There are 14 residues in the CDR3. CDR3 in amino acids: CASSNNFGGETQYF. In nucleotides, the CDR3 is TGTGCCAGCTCCAATAACTTCGGGGGAGAGACCCAGTACTTC.

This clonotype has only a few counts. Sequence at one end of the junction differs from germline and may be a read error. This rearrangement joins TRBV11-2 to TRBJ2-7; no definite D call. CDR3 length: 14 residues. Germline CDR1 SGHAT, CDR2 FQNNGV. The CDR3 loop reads CASGLTPKNYEQYF. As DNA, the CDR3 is TGTGCCAGCGGCTTGACACCGAAGAACTACGAGCAGTACTTC.

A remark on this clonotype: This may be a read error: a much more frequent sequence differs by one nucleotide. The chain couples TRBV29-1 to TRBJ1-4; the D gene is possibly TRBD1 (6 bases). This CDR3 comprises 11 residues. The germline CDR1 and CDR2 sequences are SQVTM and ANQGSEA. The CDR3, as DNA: TGCAGCGCTCGACAGGCTGAAAAACTGTCTTTT. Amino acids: CSARQAEKLSF.

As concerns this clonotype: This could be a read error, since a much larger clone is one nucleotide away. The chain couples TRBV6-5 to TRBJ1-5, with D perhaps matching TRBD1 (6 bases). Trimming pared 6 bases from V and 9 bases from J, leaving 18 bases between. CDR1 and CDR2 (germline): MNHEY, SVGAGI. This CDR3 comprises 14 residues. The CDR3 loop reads CASRIRGGGRPQHF. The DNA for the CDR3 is TGTGCCAGCAGGATAAGAGGGGGTGGTCGGCCCCAGCATTTT.

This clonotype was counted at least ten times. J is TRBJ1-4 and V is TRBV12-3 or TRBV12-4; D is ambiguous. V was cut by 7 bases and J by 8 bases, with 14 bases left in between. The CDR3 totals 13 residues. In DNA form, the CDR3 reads TGTGCCAGCAAGCGGGCGGGAGCCGAAAAACTGTTTTTT. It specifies CASKRAGAEKLFF.

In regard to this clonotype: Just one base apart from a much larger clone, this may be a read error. This chain's CDR3 is CASSESFSNQETQYF. The CDR3 DNA follows: TGCGCCAGCAGTGAGTCGTTTAGCAACCAAGAGACCCAGTACTTC. The chain uses TRBV10-2 and TRBJ2-5; D gene uncertain. Germline CDR1 is WSHSY and CDR2 is SAAADI. The CDR3 runs 15 residues. The V and J ends lost 0 bases and 0 bases respectively, with 8 bases between them.

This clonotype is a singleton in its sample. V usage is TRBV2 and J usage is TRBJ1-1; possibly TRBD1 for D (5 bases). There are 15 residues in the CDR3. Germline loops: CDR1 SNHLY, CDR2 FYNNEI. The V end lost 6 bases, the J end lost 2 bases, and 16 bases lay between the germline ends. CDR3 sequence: CASRKNTGVNTEAFF. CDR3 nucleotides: TGTGCCAGCAGAAAGAACACGGGGGTCAACACTGAAGCTTTCTTT. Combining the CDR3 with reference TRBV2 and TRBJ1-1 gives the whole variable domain EPEVTQTPSHQVTQMGQEVILRCVPISNHLYFYWYRQILGQKVEFLVSFYNNEISEKSEIFDDQFSVERPDGSNFTLKIRSTKLEDSAMYFCASRKNTGVNTEAFFGQGTRLTVV.

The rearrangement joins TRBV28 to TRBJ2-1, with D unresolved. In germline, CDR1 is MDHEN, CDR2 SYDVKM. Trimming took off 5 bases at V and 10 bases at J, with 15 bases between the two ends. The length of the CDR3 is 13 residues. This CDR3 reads CASSPLTILEQFF. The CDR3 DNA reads TGTGCCAGCAGTCCCCTGACCATATTAGAGCAGTTCTTC.

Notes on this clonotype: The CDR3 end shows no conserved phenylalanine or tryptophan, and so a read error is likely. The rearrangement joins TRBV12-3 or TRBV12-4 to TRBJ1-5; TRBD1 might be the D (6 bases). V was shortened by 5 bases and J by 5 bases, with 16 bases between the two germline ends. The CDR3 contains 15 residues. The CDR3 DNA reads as TGTGCCAGCAGTACCACGGACAGCTTCGATCAGCCCCAGCATTCT. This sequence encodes CASSTTDSFDQPQHS.

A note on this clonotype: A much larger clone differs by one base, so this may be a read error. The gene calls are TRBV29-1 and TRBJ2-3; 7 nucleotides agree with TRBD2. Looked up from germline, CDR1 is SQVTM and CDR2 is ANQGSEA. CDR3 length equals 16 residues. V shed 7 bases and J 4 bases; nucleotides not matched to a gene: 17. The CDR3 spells CSAVGGPAGAADTQYF. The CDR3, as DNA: TGCAGCGCGGTGGGTGGTCCGGCGGGAGCCGCAGATACGCAGTATTTT.

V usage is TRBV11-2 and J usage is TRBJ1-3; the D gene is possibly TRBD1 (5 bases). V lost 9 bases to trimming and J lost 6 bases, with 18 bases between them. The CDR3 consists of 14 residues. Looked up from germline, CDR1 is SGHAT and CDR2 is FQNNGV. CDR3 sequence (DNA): TGTGCCAGAAGTTCCGGACCGGGGACAAACACCATATATTTT. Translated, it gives CARSSGPGTNTIYF. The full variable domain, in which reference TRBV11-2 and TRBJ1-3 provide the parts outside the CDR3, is EAGVAQSPRYKIIEKRQSVAFWCNPISGHATLYWYQQILGQGPKLLIQFQNNGVVDDSQLPKDRFSAERLKGVDSTLKIQPAKLEDSAVYLCARSSGPGTNTIYFGEGSWLTVV.

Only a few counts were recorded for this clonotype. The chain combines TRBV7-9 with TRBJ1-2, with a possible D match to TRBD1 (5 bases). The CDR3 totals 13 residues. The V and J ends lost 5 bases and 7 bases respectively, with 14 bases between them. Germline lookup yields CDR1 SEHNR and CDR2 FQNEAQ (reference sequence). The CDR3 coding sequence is TGTGCCAGCAGCCTAAAGGCAGGGAGTGGCTACACCTTC. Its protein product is CASSLKAGSGYTF.

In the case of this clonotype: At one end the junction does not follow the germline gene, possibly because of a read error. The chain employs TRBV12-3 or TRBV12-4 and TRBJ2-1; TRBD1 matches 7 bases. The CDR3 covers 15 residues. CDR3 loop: CASSFDRARVNEHFF. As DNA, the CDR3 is TGTGCCAGCAGTTTTGACAGGGCCAGGGTCAATGAGCACTTCTTC.